The rows below give T cell receptor beta chains drawn from one sample of a study of T cell responses to AZD1222 COVID-19 vaccine. The assay was immunoSEQ multiplex PCR, and TCRdb's table has in-frame clones only and misses some. The repertoire holds approximately 160,000 clones, with 90% to 95% as singletons. This specimen consisted of peripheral blood, obtained 28 days after the second AZD1222 dose. These receptors came from an adult who received the AZD1222 COVID-19 vaccine. The CDR3 runs from the conserved cysteine through the conserved F or W. The order of the fields is V gene, D gene, J gene, CDR3 length, clone size, CDR3 protein, CDR3 DNA. A D gene is named only where the DNA matches it firmly. Clone size, where shown, is once, few, many, or a class for clones that have expanded.

TRBV3-1/TRBV3-2	NA	TRBJ1-5	16	once	CASSQDKGVLGQPQHF	TGTGCCAGCAGCCAAGATAAGGGGGTACTAGGTCAGCCCCAGCATTTT
TRBV29-1	NA	TRBJ2-7	14	NA	CSVEGGWGTYEQYF	TGCAGCGTTGAAGGAGGGTGGGGCACCTACGAGCAGTACTTC
TRBV18	NA	TRBJ1-4	13	NA	CASSPAGEEKLFF	TGTGCCAGCTCACCGGCCGGGGAGGAAAAACTGTTTTTT
TRBV4-2	TRBD2	TRBJ2-7	15	once	CASSQGLADSYEQYF	TGTGCCAGCAGCCAAGGACTAGCGGATTCCTACGAGCAGTACTTC
TRBV7-2	NA	TRBJ2-4	17	NA	CASSLGTGEGAKNIQYF	TGTGCCAGCAGCTTAGGGACGGGGGAAGGGGCCAAAAACATTCAGTACTTC
TRBV25-1	TRBD1	TRBJ1-4	15	NA	CASSVAGTGFEKLFF	TGTGCCAGCAGTGTTGCCGGGACAGGGTTTGAAAAACTGTTTTTT
TRBV30	NA	TRBJ1-2	16	once	CAWSRPSGFGGYGYTF	TGTGCCTGGAGTCGCCCCTCGGGATTTGGTGGCTATGGCTACACCTTC
TRBV5-5	TRBD2	TRBJ2-5	16	NA	CASSLEPGGVQETQYF	TGTGCCAGCAGCTTGGAGCCGGGAGGAGTCCAAGAGACCCAGTACTTC
TRBV28	NA	TRBJ1-1	15	NA	CASSLGGGGNTEAFF	TGTGCCAGCAGTTTGGGCGGTGGCGGGAACACTGAAGCTTTCTTT
TRBV5-4	NA	TRBJ1-2	12	NA	CASSLRGVGYTF	TGTGCCAGCAGCTTGCGAGGGGTCGGCTACACCTTC
TRBV5-1	TRBD1	TRBJ2-3	14	few	CASRGQGYTDTQYF	TGCGCCAGCAGGGGACAGGGGTACACAGATACGCAGTATTTT
TRBV20-1	NA	TRBJ2-3	11	NA	CSAGIQDTQYF	TGCAGTGCTGGAATCCAAGATACGCAGTATTTT
TRBV10-2	NA	TRBJ2-5	15	NA	CASSESGWRGETQYF	TGCGCCAGCAGTGAGTCGGGGTGGAGGGGAGAGACCCAGTACTTC
TRBV30	NA	TRBJ1-5	13	NA	CAWATESNQPQHF	TGTGCCTGGGCCACGGAGAGCAATCAGCCCCAGCATTTT
TRBV11-2	NA	TRBJ2-7	12	NA	CASSSGTYEQYF	TGTGCCAGCAGCTCCGGGACCTACGAGCAGTACTTC
TRBV6-5	TRBD1	TRBJ1-1	15	NA	CASSRGQGMNTEAFF	TGTGCCAGCAGTAGAGGACAGGGGATGAACACTGAAGCTTTCTTT
TRBV6-5	NA	TRBJ2-1	15	NA	CASSYGGPSYNEQFF	TGTGCCAGCAGTTACGGAGGACCCTCCTACAATGAGCAGTTCTTC
TRBV6-5	TRBD1	TRBJ2-7	13	NA	CASSWDRTYEQYF	TGTGCCAGCAGCTGGGACAGGACCTACGAGCAGTACTTC
TRBV5-1	TRBD1	TRBJ2-7	14	NA	CASSLFGTDYEQYF	TGCGCCAGCAGCTTGTTCGGGACAGACTACGAGCAGTACTTC
TRBV12-3/TRBV12-4	NA	TRBJ2-1	13	once	CASSLGQYNEQFF	TGTGCCAGCAGTTTGGGGCAGTACAATGAGCAGTTCTTC